This T cell receptor beta chain derives from a study of T cells in localized non-small cell lung cancer. Broader study findings: Tumor samples were not multi-region, leaving intratumor heterogeneity unexcluded. Those with higher blood T cell density had longer overall survival. A median of approximately 50 clones ranked among the top 100 in tumor appeared in adjacent lung.

The trim removed 4 bases at V and 3 bases at J, leaving 10 bases unmatched. CDR1 SGHTA and CDR2 FQGNSA come from the germline V gene. This CDR3 has 16 residues. Repertoires were generated with immunoSEQ multiplex PCR, while TCRdb's copy carries only in-frame clones and drops some. Of about 19,000 clones in the sample, about 90% were seen once. To note about this clone: Its cognate antigen is unknown.

The rearrangement uses TRBV7-2 and TRBJ2-5, with 8 positions matching TRBD2. The sequence came from a male donor aged 60 or over with stage I squamous cell lung carcinoma. The specimen comprised peripheral blood, sampled before any cancer treatment. The CDR3 DNA reads as TGTGCCAGCAGCTCTTTTCCTCGGGGGGGGGAAGAGACCCAGTACTTC. Translated: CASSSFPRGGEETQYF.